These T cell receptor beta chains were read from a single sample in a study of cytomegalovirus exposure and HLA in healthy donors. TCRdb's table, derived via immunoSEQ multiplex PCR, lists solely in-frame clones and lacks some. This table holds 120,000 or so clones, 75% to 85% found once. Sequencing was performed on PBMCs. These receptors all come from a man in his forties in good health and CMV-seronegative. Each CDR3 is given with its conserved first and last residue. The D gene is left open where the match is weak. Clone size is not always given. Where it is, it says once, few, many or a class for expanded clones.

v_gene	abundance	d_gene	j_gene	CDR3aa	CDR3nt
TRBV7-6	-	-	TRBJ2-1	CASSLRDNEQFF	TGTGCCAGCAGCTTACGAGACAATGAGCAGTTCTTC
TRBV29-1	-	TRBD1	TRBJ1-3	CSVEDWDRGTGNTIYF	TGCAGCGTTGAAGATTGGGACAGGGGGACTGGAAACACCATATATTTT
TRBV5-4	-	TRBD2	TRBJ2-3	CASSERGIDTQYF	TGTGCCAGTAGCGAGCGGGGGATAGATACGCAGTATTTT
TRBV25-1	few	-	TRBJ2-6	CASSDAGFSGANVLTF	TGTGCCAGCAGTGACGCAGGTTTTTCTGGGGCCAACGTCCTGACTTTC
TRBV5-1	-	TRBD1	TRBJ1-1	CASSMTGAGTEAFF	TGCGCCAGCAGTATGACAGGGGCCGGCACTGAAGCTTTCTTT
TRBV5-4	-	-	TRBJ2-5	CASSPWQETQYF	TGTGCCAGCAGCCCATGGCAGGAGACCCAGTACTTC
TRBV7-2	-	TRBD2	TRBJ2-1	CASSLGGLAGRGGEQFF	TGTGCCAGCAGCTTAGGTGGACTAGCGGGACGGGGTGGTGAGCAGTTCTTC
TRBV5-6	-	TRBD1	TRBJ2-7	CASTDSGTGPYEQYF	TGTGCCAGCACCGATTCCGGGACAGGCCCCTACGAGCAGTACTTC
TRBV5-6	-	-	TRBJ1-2	CASSPAGPYGYTF	TGTGCCAGCAGCCCTGCAGGCCCCTATGGCTACACCTTC
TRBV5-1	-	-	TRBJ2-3	CASSLVQGNILGADTQYF	TGCGCCAGCAGCTTGGTTCAGGGTAATATTTTGGGCGCAGATACGCAGTATTTT
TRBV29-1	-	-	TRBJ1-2	CSVDPTGTDGYTF	TGCAGCGTTGATCCCACAGGGACCGATGGCTACACCTTC
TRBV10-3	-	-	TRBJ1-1	CAITEGLYTEAFF	TGTGCCATCACCGAGGGTTTGTACACTGAAGCTTTCTTT
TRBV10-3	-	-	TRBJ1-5	CATQAISNQPQHF	TGTGCCACCCAGGCTATAAGCAATCAGCCCCAGCATTTT
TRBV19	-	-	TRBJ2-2	CASSIGRETAGGELFF	TGTGCCAGTAGTATTGGTCGCGAGACAGCTGGCGGGGAGCTGTTTTTT
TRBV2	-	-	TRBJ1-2	CASSEPSVYGYTF	TGTGCCAGCAGTGAACCGTCGGTCTATGGCTACACCTTC
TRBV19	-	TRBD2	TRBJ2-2	CASNGRLAGGLSGELFF	TGTGCCAGTAACGGGAGACTAGCGGGAGGTTTGTCCGGGGAGCTGTTTTTT
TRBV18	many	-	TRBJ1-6	CASSPKPGPYYNSPLHF	TGTGCCAGCTCTCCTAAGCCAGGGCCTTACTATAATTCACCCCTCCACTTT
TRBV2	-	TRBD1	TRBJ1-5	CASTGTGVDRQPQHF	TGTGCCAGTACCGGGACAGGGGTGGATCGGCAGCCCCAGCATTTT
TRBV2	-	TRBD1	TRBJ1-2	CASNPGQGLGDYGYTF	TGTGCCAGCAATCCGGGACAGGGATTGGGGGACTATGGCTACACCTTC
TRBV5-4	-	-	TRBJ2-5	CASSLAGALGETQYF	TGTGCCAGCAGCTTGGCCGGAGCTCTTGGAGAGACCCAGTACTTC
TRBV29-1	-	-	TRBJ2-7	CSVEDLGEASYEQYF	TGCAGCGTTGAAGATCTGGGGGAGGCCTCCTACGAGCAGTACTTC
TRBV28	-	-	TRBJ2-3	CASSLSVSTDTQYF	TGTGCCAGCAGTTTATCGGTCAGCACAGATACGCAGTATTTT
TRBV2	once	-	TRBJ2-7	CASSDGSAGAEQYF	TGTGCCAGCAGTGATGGTTCGGCAGGGGCCGAGCAGTACTTC
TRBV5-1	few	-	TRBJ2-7	CASSLRVDTGISYEQYF	TGCGCCAGCAGCTTGAGGGTAGACACAGGCATTTCCTACGAGCAGTACTTC
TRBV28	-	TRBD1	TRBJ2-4	CASTQSRTGLAKNIQYF	TGTGCCAGCACCCAATCCCGGACAGGTTTAGCCAAAAACATTCAGTACTTC
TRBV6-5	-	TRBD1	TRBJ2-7	CASSNSWTGTYEQYF	TGTGCCAGCAGTAACTCCTGGACAGGGACCTACGAGCAGTACTTC
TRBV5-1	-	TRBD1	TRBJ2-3	CASSPGQGTDTQYF	TGCGCCAGCAGCCCCGGACAGGGCACAGATACGCAGTATTTT
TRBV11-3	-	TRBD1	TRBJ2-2	CASSLQGASGELFF	TGTGCCAGCAGCTTACAGGGGGCGAGCGGGGAGCTGTTTTTT
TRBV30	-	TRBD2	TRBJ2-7	CASAGTYEQYF	TGTGCTTCAGCGGGGACCTACGAGCAGTACTTC
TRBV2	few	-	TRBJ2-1	CASSVSGVLRNEQFF	TGTGCCAGCAGTGTCTCGGGGGTCTTGAGGAATGAGCAGTTCTTC
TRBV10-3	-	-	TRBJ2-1	CAISESVQANEQFF	TGTGCCATCAGTGAGTCGGTGCAGGCCAACGAGCAGTTCTTC
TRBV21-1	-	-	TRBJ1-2	CASSPQWALSYGYTF	TGTGCCAGCAGCCCTCAGTGGGCCCTGTCGTATGGCTACACCTTC
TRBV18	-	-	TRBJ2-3	CASSPHTDTQYF	TGTGCCAGCTCACCCCACACAGATACGCAGTATTTT
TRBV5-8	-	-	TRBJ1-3	CASRLDRFSGNTIYF	TGTGCCAGCAGACTCGACAGGTTCTCTGGAAACACCATATATTTT
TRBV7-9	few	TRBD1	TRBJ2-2	CASSLANRGRAGELFF	TGTGCCAGCAGCTTAGCGAACAGGGGGCGCGCCGGGGAGCTGTTTTTT
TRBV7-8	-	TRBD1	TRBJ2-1	CASSLVTGAYNEQFF	TGTGCCAGCAGCTTAGTCACAGGGGCCTACAATGAGCAGTTCTTC
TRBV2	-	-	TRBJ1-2	CASSQQGADYGYTF	TGTGCCAGCAGTCAACAGGGTGCGGACTATGGCTACACCTTC
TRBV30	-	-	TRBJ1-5	CAWSVSRTGLYSNQPQHF	TGTGCCTGGAGTGTAAGCCGGACCGGACTCTATAGCAATCAGCCCCAGCATTTT
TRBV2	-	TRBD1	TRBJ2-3	CARGRQGPSTDTQYF	TGTGCCAGAGGTAGACAGGGCCCCAGCACAGATACGCAGTATTTT
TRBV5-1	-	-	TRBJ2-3	CASSWGGLDTDTQYF	TGCGCCAGCAGTTGGGGGGGCTTGGACACAGATACGCAGTATTTT
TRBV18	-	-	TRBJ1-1	CASSPAGGNTEAFF	TGTGCCAGCTCACCGGCCGGGGGTAACACTGAAGCTTTCTTT
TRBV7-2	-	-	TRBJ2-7	CASSLAEGPYYEQYF	TGTGCCAGCAGCTTAGCGGAGGGTCCCTACTACGAGCAGTACTTC
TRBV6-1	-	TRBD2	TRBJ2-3	CATQRQLAGPDTQYF	TGTGCCACTCAGAGGCAACTAGCGGGTCCAGATACGCAGTATTTT
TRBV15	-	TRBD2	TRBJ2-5	CATSRGGGAGETQYF	TGTGCCACCAGCAGAGGGGGGGGTGCGGGAGAGACCCAGTACTTC
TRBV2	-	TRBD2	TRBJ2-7	CASSPRTSGDYEQYF	TGTGCCAGCAGTCCACGGACTAGCGGGGACTACGAGCAGTACTTC
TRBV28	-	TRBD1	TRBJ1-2	CASSLSRGQFYGYTF	TGTGCCAGCAGTTTATCCAGGGGGCAGTTCTATGGCTACACCTTC
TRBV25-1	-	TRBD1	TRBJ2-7	CASSENRGRGTSYEQYF	TGTGCCAGCAGTGAAAACAGGGGGCGGGGAACCAGTTACGAGCAGTACTTC